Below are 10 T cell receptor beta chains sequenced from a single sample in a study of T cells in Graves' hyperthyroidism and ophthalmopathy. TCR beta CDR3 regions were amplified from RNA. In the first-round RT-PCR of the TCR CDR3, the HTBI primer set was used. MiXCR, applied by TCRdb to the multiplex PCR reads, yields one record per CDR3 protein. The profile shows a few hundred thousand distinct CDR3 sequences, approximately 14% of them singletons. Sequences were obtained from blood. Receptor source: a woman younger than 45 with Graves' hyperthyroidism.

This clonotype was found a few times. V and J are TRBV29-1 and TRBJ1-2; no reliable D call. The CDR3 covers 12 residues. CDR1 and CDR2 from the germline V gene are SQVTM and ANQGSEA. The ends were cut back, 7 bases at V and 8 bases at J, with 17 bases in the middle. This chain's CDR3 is CSARHWASGYTF. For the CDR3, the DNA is TGCAGCGCCCGACACTGGGCCAGCGGCTACACCTTC.

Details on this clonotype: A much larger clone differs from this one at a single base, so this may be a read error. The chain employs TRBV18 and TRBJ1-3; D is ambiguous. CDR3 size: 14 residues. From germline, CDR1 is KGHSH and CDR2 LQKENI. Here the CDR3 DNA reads TGTGCCAGCTCCCTTGACATCTCTGGAAACGCCATATATTTT. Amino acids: CASSLDISGNAIYF.

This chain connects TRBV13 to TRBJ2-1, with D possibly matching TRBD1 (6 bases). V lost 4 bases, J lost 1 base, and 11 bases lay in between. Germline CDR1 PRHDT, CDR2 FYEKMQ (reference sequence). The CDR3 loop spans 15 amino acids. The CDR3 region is CASSSRDISYNEQFF. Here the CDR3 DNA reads TGTGCCAGCAGCTCCCGGGACATTTCCTACAATGAGCAGTTCTTC.

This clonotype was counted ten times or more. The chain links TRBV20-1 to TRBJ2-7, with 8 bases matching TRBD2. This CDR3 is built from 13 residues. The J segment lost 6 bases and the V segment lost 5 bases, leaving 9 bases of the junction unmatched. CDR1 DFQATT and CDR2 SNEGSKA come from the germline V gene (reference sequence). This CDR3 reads CSADLAGTAEQYF. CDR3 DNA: TGCAGTGCTGATTTAGCGGGAACGGCCGAGCAGTACTTC.

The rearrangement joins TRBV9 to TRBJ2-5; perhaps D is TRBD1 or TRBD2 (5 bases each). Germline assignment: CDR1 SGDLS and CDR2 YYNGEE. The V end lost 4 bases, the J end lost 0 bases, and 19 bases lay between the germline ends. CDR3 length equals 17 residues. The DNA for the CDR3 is TGTGCCAGCAGCCCCGGGGCTTTTGAGGGGAACCAAGAGACCCAGTACTTC. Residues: CASSPGAFEGNQETQYF.

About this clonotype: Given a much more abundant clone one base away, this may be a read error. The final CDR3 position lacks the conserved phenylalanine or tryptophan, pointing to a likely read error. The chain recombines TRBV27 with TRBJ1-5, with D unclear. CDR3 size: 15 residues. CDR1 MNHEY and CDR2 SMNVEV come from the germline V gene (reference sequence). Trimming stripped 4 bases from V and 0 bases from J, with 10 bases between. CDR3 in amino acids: CASSYMGASNQPQHL. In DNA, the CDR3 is TGTGCCAGCAGTTATATGGGTGCTAGCAATCAGCCCCAGCATCTT.

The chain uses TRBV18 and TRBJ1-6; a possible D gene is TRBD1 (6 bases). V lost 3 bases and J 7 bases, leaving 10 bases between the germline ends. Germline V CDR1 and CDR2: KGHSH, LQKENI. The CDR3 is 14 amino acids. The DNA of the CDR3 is TGTGCCAGCTCACCGTGGGACAACAATTCACCCCTCCACTTT. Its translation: CASSPWDNNSPLHF.

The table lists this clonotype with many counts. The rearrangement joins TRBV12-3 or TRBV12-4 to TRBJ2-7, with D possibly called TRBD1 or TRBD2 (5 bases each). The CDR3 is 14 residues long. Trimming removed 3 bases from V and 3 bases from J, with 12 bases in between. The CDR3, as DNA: TGTGCCAGCAGTTTCAAGGGACGGAACTACGAGCAGTACTTC. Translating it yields CASSFKGRNYEQYF.

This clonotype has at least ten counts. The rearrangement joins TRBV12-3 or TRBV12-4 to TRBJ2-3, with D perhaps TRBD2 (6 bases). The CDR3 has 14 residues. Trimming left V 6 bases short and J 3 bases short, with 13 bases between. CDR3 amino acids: CASRDGRGTDTQYF. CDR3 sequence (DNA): TGTGCCAGCAGGGACGGGAGAGGTACAGATACGCAGTATTTT.

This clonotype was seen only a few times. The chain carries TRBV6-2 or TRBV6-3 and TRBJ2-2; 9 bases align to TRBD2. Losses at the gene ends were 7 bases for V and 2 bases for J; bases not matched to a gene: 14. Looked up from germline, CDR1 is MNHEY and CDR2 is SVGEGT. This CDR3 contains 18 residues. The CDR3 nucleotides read TGTGCCAGCACTCCCATCCGGCTAGCGGGGAGAAACACCGGGGAGCTGTTTTTT. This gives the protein CASTPIRLAGRNTGELFF.